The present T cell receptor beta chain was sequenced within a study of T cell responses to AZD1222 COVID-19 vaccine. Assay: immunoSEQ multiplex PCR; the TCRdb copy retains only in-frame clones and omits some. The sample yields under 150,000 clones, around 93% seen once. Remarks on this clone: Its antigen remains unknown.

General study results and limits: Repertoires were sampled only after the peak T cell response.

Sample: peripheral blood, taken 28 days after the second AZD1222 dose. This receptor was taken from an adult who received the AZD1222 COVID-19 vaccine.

DNA for the CDR3: TGTGCCAGCAGCTTGGAGCGGTTGGGCCCCGGGGAGCTGTTTTTT. It codes for CASSLERLGPGELFF. The chain employs TRBV5-6 and TRBJ2-2; D perhaps matches TRBD2 (5 bases). V was cut by 0 bases and J by 6 bases, with 12 bases left in between. The germline CDR1 and CDR2 sequences are SGHDT and YYEEEE. CDR3 length: 15 amino acids.